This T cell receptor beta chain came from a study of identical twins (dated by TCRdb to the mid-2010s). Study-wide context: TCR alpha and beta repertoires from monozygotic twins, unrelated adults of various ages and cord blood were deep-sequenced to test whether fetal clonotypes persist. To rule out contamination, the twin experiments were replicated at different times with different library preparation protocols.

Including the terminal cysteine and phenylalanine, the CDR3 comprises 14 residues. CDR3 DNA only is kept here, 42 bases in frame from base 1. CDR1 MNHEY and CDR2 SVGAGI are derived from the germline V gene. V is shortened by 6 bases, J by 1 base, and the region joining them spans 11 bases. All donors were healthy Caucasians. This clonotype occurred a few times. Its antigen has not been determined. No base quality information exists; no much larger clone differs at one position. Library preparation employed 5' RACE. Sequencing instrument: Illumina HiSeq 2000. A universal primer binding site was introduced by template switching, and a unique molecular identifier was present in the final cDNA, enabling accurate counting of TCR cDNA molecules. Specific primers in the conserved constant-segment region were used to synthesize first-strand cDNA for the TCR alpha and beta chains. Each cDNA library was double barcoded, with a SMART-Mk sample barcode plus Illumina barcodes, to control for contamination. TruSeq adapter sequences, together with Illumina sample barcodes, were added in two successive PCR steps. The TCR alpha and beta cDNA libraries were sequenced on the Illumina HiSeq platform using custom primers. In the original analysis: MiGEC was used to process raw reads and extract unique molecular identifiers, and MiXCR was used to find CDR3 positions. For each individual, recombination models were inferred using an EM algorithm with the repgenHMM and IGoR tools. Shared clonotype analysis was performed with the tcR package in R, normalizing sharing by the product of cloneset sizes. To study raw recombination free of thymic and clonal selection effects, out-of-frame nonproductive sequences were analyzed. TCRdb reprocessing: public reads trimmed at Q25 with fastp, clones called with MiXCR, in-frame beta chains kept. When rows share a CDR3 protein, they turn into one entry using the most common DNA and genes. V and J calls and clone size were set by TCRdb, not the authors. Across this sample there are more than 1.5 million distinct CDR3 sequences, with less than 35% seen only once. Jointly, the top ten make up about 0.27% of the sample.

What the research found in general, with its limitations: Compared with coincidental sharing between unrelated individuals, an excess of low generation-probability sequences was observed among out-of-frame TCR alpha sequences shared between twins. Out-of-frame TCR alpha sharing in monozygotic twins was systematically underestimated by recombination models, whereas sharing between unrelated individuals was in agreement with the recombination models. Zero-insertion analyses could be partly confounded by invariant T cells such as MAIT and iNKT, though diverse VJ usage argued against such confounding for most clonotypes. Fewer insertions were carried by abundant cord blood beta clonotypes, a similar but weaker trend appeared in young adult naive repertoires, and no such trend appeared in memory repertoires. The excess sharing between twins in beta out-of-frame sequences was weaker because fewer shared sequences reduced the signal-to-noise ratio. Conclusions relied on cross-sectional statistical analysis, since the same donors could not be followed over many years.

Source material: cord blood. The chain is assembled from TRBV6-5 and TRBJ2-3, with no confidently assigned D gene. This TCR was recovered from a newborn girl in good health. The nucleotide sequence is TGTGCCAGCAGCTACGCGTGGGGCACAGATACGCAGTATTTT. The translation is CASSYAWGTDTQYF.